Following are 20 T cell receptor beta chains from one sample sequenced in a study of regulatory T cells in long-lasting Graves disease. This sample's time point: newly diagnosed GD, antithyroid drugs for less than 3 months. Scientists built the TCR library using RNA that was extracted from PBMCs. CDR3 regions were amplified by Arm-PCR using iRepertoire HTBI primers to build TCR beta libraries. TCRdb redid the calling of the multiplex PCR reads with MiXCR, one entry per CDR3 protein. The sample lists about 440,000 distinct CDR3 sequences, around 17% seen once, with approximately 22% in the top ten. These sequences were also reported in another study, on T cells in Graves' hyperthyroidism and ophthalmopathy.

This sample comprised peripheral blood mononuclear cells (PBMCs), obtained at new diagnosis, from a patient treated with antithyroid drugs. Receptors were obtained from a woman aged 18-35 years with Graves disease.

At least ten counts were recorded for this clonotype. The chain employs TRBV2 and TRBJ2-7; 7 positions match TRBD2. Trimming cost V 8 bases and J 2 bases; bases outside gene matches: 15. Germline CDR1 reads SNHLY; CDR2 reads FYNNEI. This CDR3 comprises 16 residues. CDR3 bases: TGTGCCAGCGGTCAGAATACCGGGACTACTCCCTACGAGCAGTACTTC. Amino acids: CASGQNTGTTPYEQYF.

This clonotype was detected many times. This chain joins TRBV10-3 and TRBJ2-7; possible D gene TRBD2, 5 bases. Germline values: CDR1 ENHRY, CDR2 SYGVKD. CDR3 length equals 14 residues. V lost 0 bases and J 1 base, leaving 7 bases between the germline ends. In DNA form, the CDR3 reads TGTGCCATCAGTGAGTCGTGGGAGTCCTACGAGCAGTACTTC. Its translation is CAISESWESYEQYF.

This clonotype appeared many times. The genes are TRBV7-9 and TRBJ2-1, with D unclear. The CDR3 runs to 16 residues. Trimming cost V 5 bases and J 0 bases, with 14 bases left between them. Germline-derived CDR1 and CDR2 are SEHNR and FQNEAQ (reference sequence). The CDR3 loop is CASSVLGYRSYNEQFF. The CDR3, as DNA: TGTGCCAGCAGCGTCCTAGGGTATCGCTCCTACAATGAGCAGTTCTTC.

As to this clonotype: This may be a read error, as it is one base from a much larger clone. The chain employs TRBV11-3 and TRBJ2-5; 9 positions agree with TRBD2. Germline values: CDR1 SGHNT, CDR2 YENEEA. This CDR3 has 15 residues. J lost 5 bases, V lost 5 bases, and 9 bases had no gene match. CDR3 sequence reads: CASSISGSSGETQYF. In nucleotides, the CDR3 is TGTGCCAGCAGCATTAGCGGGAGTTCGGGGGAGACCCAGTACTTC.

To note about this clonotype: This may be a read error: a much more frequent sequence differs by one nucleotide. The chain carries TRBV29-1 and TRBJ2-3; unclear D gene. V lost 3 bases and J lost 2, with 3 bases in between. The CDR3 loop spans 11 amino acids. CDR1 and CDR2 (germline): SQVTM, ANQGSEA. The CDR3 region is CSVEFTDTQYF. CDR3 nucleotides: TGCAGCGTTGAGTTCACAGATACGCAGTATTTT.

This clonotype was detected ten times or more. The rearrangement links TRBV3-1 to TRBJ1-1; D possibly corresponds to TRBD1 (6 bases). The CDR3 contains 16 residues. V was cut by 4 bases and J by 1 base, with 16 bases left in between. Germline V gives CDR1 LGHDT, CDR2 YNNKEL (reference sequence). CDR3 sequence (DNA): TGTGCCAGCAGCCCAGCCAGAGGCAGGGGGAACACTGAAGCTTTCTTT. Its translation is CASSPARGRGNTEAFF.

This clonotype appeared many times. The gene calls are TRBV5-1 and TRBJ2-1, with 14 nucleotides matching TRBD2. V was pared by 0 bases and J by 13 bases, with 9 bases of the junction left unmatched. Looked up from germline, CDR1 is SGHRS and CDR2 is YFSETQ. The CDR3 covers 16 residues. As DNA, the CDR3 is TGCGCCAGCAGCTTGGTTGCGGGACTAGCGGGAGTAGGCCAGTTCTTC. Translated: CASSLVAGLAGVGQFF.

In this sample, this clonotype turned up a few times. A much larger clone is a single base away; this may be a read error. The chain couples TRBV12-3 or TRBV12-4 to TRBJ2-1, with TRBD1 matching 7 bases. V gave up 6 bases and J gave up 5 bases; unmatched junction bases: 22. The CDR3 spans 19 residues. CDR3 bases: TGTGCCAGCAGCCGCCCGGGACAGCCAAGCCTTGGGAAGCACAATGAGCAGTTCTTC. Translated: CASSRPGQPSLGKHNEQFF.

This clonotype was recorded many times. The J gene is TRBJ2-1, the V gene TRBV20-1; D is uncertain. Trimming left V 0 bases short and J 0 bases short, with 12 bases between. CDR1 DFQATT and CDR2 SNEGSKA come from the germline V gene (reference sequence). This CDR3 is built from 16 residues. The CDR3 DNA reads as TGCAGTGCTAGAGATCTAATAGCAGCCTCCTACAATGAGCAGTTCTTC. Translated, it gives CSARDLIAASYNEQFF.

At least ten counts were recorded for this clonotype. V is TRBV2 and J is TRBJ2-3; no clear D. This CDR3 is 13 amino acids long. Germline CDR1 reads SNHLY; CDR2 reads FYNNEI. V was pared by 6 bases and J by 0 bases, with 7 bases between. The CDR3 spells CASRESSTDTQYF. DNA for the CDR3: TGTGCCAGCAGGGAGTCCAGCACAGATACGCAGTATTTT.

This clonotype was found a few times. The chain uses TRBV6-1 and TRBJ2-5; D remains unclear. Trimming took off 6 bases at V and 5 bases at J, with 25 bases between the two ends. Germline CDR1 reads MNHNS; CDR2 reads SASEGT. There are 17 residues in the CDR3. Here the CDR3 reads CASSRASGPSHGETQYF. The CDR3 DNA reads as TGTGCCAGCAGCCGAGCGTCCGGGCCCTCCCACGGGGAGACCCAGTACTTC.

The genes are TRBV5-6 and TRBJ1-3; 10 bases agree with TRBD1. The junction had 11 bases not matched to a gene; V was cut back by 2 bases and J by 0 bases. The germline V gene encodes CDR1 SGHDT and CDR2 YYEEEE. CDR3 size: 19 residues. The CDR3 sequence: CASSFSTGGFLFSGNTIYF. The CDR3 bases are TGTGCCAGCAGCTTCTCGACAGGGGGCTTCCTCTTCTCTGGAAACACCATATATTTT. Filled out from reference TRBV5-6 and TRBJ1-3, the complete variable domain reads DAGVTQSPTHLIKTRGQQVTLRCSPKSGHDTVSWYQQALGQGPQFIFQYYEEEERQRGNFPDRFSGHQFPNYSSELNVNALLLGDSALYLCASSFSTGGFLFSGNTIYFGEGSWLTVV.

This clonotype was recorded a few times. This chain uses TRBV7-2 with TRBJ2-1; the match to TRBD2 covers 9 bases. V lost 5 bases, J lost 6 bases, and 5 bases stayed unmatched. The V gene's germline CDR1 is SGHTA and CDR2 FQGNSA. This CDR3 is built from 14 residues. The CDR3 loop is CASSPRLAANEQFF. CDR3 DNA: TGTGCCAGCAGCCCCCGACTAGCGGCCAATGAGCAGTTCTTC.

This clonotype appeared many times. V usage is TRBV11-3 and J usage is TRBJ2-1; D remains unclear. Deletions cut 4 bases from V and 6 bases from J, with 10 bases between. Germline V gene lookup returns CDR1 SGHNT and CDR2 YENEEA. The CDR3 loop spans 13 amino acids. CDR3: CASSYVPGNEQFF. In DNA, the CDR3 is TGTGCCAGCAGCTACGTCCCCGGCAATGAGCAGTTCTTC. Using reference TRBV11-3 and TRBJ2-1 for the parts outside the CDR3, the full variable domain is EAGVVQSPRYKIIEKKQPVAFWCNPISGHNTLYWYLQNLGQGPELLIRYENEEAVDDSQLPKDRFSAERLKGVDSTLKIQPAELGDSAVYLCASSYVPGNEQFFGPGTRLTVL.

As regards this clonotype: This may be a read error, as it is one base from a much larger clone. J is TRBJ1-1 and V is TRBV2; D is perhaps TRBD1 (5 bases). This CDR3 is 15 amino acids long. Germline V lookup: CDR1 SNHLY, CDR2 FYNNEI. CDR3 nucleotides: TGTGCCAACAGTGAAGCGCTTGGGGGGTTGGCTGAAGCTTTCTTT. It specifies CANSEALGGLAEAFF.

With respect to this clonotype: A single base separates this from a much larger clone, so it may be a read error. The chain has TRBV15 and TRBJ2-2; a possible D gene is TRBD2 (6 bases). The germline V gene encodes CDR1 LNHNV and CDR2 YYDKDF (reference sequence). CDR3 length equals 15 residues. Here the CDR3 reads CATQYINANTGGLFF. The CDR3 region has the DNA TGTGCCACCCAATACATAAACGCGAACACCGGGGGGCTGTTTTTT.

This clonotype was counted at least ten times. V usage is TRBV7-2 and J usage is TRBJ2-3; D may be TRBD2 (6 bases). Germline CDR1 reads SGHTA; CDR2 reads FQGNSA. Trimming removed 5 bases from V and 8 bases from J, with 17 bases in between. The length of the CDR3 is 14 residues. The CDR3 spells CASSLGPSEGTQYF. The DNA for the CDR3 is TGTGCCAGCAGCCTGGGACCGTCGGAGGGTACGCAGTATTTT.

The chain recombines TRBV10-1 with TRBJ2-7, with D possibly being TRBD1 or TRBD2 (6 bases each). Germline V lookup: CDR1 WNHNN, CDR2 SYGVQD (reference sequence). Deletions cut 5 bases from V and 3 bases from J, with 20 bases between. The CDR3 covers 16 residues. The CDR3 nucleotides read TGCGCCAGCAGTAGGGGGGCTCGGTTGAGGCACTACGAGCAGTACTTC. Translated, it gives CASSRGARLRHYEQYF.

This clonotype showed up many times. This CDR3 reads CASSFPGRDNEQFF. The CDR3 coding sequence is TGTGCCAGCAGCTTCCCCGGGAGGGACAATGAGCAGTTCTTC. The rearrangement joins TRBV7-9 to TRBJ2-1, with TRBD2 matching 8 bases. The CDR3 runs to 14 residues. Germline loops: CDR1 SEHNR, CDR2 FQNEAQ (reference sequence). The V gene end was trimmed by 3 bases and the J gene end by 5 bases; junction bases not matched to a gene: 3.

This clonotype was seen many times. This sequence joins TRBV2 and TRBJ2-7; D gene ambiguous. The CDR3 loop spans 10 amino acids. The V gene's germline CDR1 is SNHLY and CDR2 FYNNEI. Trimming shortened V by 8 bases and J by 4 bases, and 6 bases separated the two germline ends. CDR3 sequence (DNA): TGTGCCAGCGCCTCGTACGAGCAGTACTTC. Translating gives CASASYEQYF.